This TCR beta chain was captured by sequencing in a study of blood T cell repertoires in COVID-19. Study in general: Donors in the United States, Italy and Spain gave samples during acute or convalescent COVID-19.

In the original workflow: Amplification with reference gene primers provided the estimates of nucleated cell counts. Clones were read by immunoSEQ multiplex PCR, and TCRdb kept only the in-frame ones, dropping some. D and trimming come from the DNA, and the V and J calls and clone size come from that table. This table has around 700,000 clones, about 87% appearing once. In germline, CDR1 is MGHRA, CDR2 YSYEKL. The CDR3 covers 17 residues. Germline trimming cut 2 bases from V and 2 bases from J; bases unmatched to any gene: 8. Sequenced material: peripheral blood. This receptor was obtained from a woman under 30 with acute or convalescent COVID-19. This chain joins TRBV4-1 and TRBJ2-3; TRBD2 matches at 9 bases. CDR3 residues: CASSQTHSGGYTDTQYF. CDR3 sequence (DNA): TGCGCCAGCAGCCAAACCCATAGCGGGGGATACACAGATACGCAGTATTTT.